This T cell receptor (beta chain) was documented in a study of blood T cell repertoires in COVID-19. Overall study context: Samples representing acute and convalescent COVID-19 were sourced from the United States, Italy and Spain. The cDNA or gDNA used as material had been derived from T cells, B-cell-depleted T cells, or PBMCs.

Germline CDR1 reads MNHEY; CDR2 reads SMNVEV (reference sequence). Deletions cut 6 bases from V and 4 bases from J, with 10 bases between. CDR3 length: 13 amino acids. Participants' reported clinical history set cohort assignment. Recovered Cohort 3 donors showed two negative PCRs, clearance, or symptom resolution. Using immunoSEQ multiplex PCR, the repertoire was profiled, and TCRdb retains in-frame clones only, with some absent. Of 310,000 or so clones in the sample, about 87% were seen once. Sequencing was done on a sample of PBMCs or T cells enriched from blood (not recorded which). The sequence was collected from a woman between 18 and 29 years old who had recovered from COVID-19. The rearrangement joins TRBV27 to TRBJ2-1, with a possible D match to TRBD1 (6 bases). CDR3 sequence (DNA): TGTGCCAGCAGCATGACAGGATACAATGAGCAGTTCTTC. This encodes CASSMTGYNEQFF.